The 3 T cell receptor beta chains below all came from one sample that was sequenced in a study of beta chain features in type 1 diabetes. For these TCRs, the target antigens are not known. What was sequenced were expressed TCRB transcripts, since all of the isolated RNA had been reverse transcribed. Sequenced by immunoSEQ multiplex PCR; TCRdb stores in-frame clones only, minus some. This sample has hundreds of thousands of clones, with about an eighth found just once. Points from the study as a whole: Patients with Type 1 diabetes showed moderately but significantly shorter TCRB CDR3s in all four CD4+ subsets.

The sample comprised naive CD4+ T cells from blood. The source is a man aged 18 to 30 with type 1 diabetes.

This clone was observed a few times. The rearrangement joins TRBV5-4 to TRBJ1-2; 7 bases fit TRBD1. The CDR3 length is 14 residues. V lost 3 bases to trimming and J lost 5 bases; unmatched junction nucleotides: 7. CDR1 and CDR2 (germline): SGHNT, YYREEE (reference sequence). The CDR3 reads CASSSDRETYGYTF. Written as DNA, the CDR3 is TGTGCCAGCAGCTCTGACAGGGAAACATATGGCTACACCTTC.

The sample holds a few counts of this clone. The CDR3 DNA is TGTGCCAGCAGCCGACAGGGGACCTTCCAAGAGACCCAGTACTTC. Residues: CASSRQGTFQETQYF. The rearrangement links TRBV7-2 to TRBJ2-5; 8 bases are a match to TRBD1. With 5 bases clipped from V and 1 base from J, the junction kept 6 bases outside the gene matches. This CDR3 region has 15 residues. Germline loops: CDR1 SGHTA, CDR2 FQGNSA.

This clone was picked up a small number of times. The chain has TRBV27 and TRBJ1-5, with D unresolved. Looked up from germline, CDR1 is MNHEY and CDR2 is SMNVEV (reference sequence). The length of the CDR3 is 13 residues. V lost 3 bases, J lost 5 bases, and 8 bases lay in between. The CDR3 DNA sequence: TGTGCCAGCAGTTTGGTGGCCGATCAGCCCCAGCATTTT. Protein sequence: CASSLVADQPQHF.